One sample yielded the 21 T cell receptor beta chains listed below, sequenced in a study of T cells in Graves' hyperthyroidism and ophthalmopathy. Amplification of TCR beta CDR3 regions was performed using RNA transcripts as template. An initial round of RT-PCR targeting the TCR CDR3 relied on the HTBI primer set. Using its own MiXCR run on the multiplex PCR reads, TCRdb lists one record per CDR3 protein. Of around 600,000 distinct CDR3 sequences listed, 14% are singletons. Input material: blood. These receptor sequences come from a young woman with Graves' ophthalmopathy.

The chain joins TRBV11-2 to TRBJ2-5, with 14 bases that match TRBD2. Losses at the gene ends were 5 bases for V and 4 bases for J; bases not matched to a gene: 6. The CDR3 is 16 residues long. Germline V CDR1 and CDR2: SGHAT, FQNNGV. The CDR3 DNA follows: TGTGCCAGCAGCAAGGGACTAGCGGGAGAAGGAGAGACCCAGTACTTC. This encodes CASSKGLAGEGETQYF.

This clonotype was counted at least ten times. The CDR3 reads CASSQDPRTSGRTNDEQYF. DNA for the CDR3: TGTGCCAGCAGCCAAGACCCAAGGACTAGCGGGAGGACAAACGACGAGCAGTACTTC. V usage is TRBV3-1 and J usage is TRBJ2-7; 14 bases are a match to TRBD2. Germline trimming cut 0 bases from V and 5 bases from J; bases unmatched to any gene: 12. CDR1 and CDR2 (germline): LGHDT, YNNKEL (reference sequence). The CDR3 totals 19 residues.

Ten or more counts support this clonotype. The DNA for the CDR3 is TGTGCCAGCAGCTTAGGGACCGGGACAGGGGCAGAAGAGACCCAGTACTTC. This encodes CASSLGTGTGAEETQYF. The gene calls are TRBV11-2 and TRBJ2-5, with TRBD1 identical over 10 bases. V shed 1 base and J 3 bases; nucleotides not matched to a gene: 8. The length of the CDR3 is 17 residues. Per the germline V gene, CDR1 is SGHAT and CDR2 is FQNNGV.

This clonotype was seen at least ten times. The gene calls are TRBV2 and TRBJ2-1; no definite D call. Germline V gives CDR1 SNHLY, CDR2 FYNNEI. The CDR3 totals 11 residues. The germline V and J ends were trimmed by 6 bases and 10 bases, with 10 bases remaining between them. The CDR3, as DNA: TGTGCCAGCAGATCTACGAGAGAGCAGTTCTTC. It yields the protein CASRSTREQFF.

This clonotype was observed many times. One end of the junction fails to match germline, which may point to a read error. This chain connects TRBV7-9 to TRBJ1-5; D is undetermined. Germline values: CDR1 SEHNR, CDR2 FQNEAQ (reference sequence). The length of the CDR3 is 13 residues. CDR3 loop: CASSLGVNQPQHF. CDR3 bases: TGCGCCAGCAGCTTGGGCGTCAATCAGCCCCAGCATTTT.

This clonotype appeared many times. This sequence joins TRBV7-2 and TRBJ2-7; 10 bases fit TRBD1. Trimming took 6 bases from V and 2 from J; bases not matched to a gene: 10. This CDR3 is 16 amino acids long. Germline V gene lookup returns CDR1 SGHTA and CDR2 FQGNSA. CDR3 sequence: CASREGGQGPTYEQYF. Written as DNA, the CDR3 is TGTGCCAGCAGGGAGGGGGGACAGGGGCCTACCTACGAGCAGTACTTC.

Many counts were recorded for this clonotype. This sequence joins TRBV5-4 and TRBJ2-3; D gene ambiguous. CDR1 is SGHNT and CDR2 is YYREEE in the germline V gene (reference sequence). The V and J ends lost 5 bases and 1 base respectively, with 8 bases between them. The CDR3 totals 13 residues. The CDR3 region is CASSLKGTDTQYF. DNA of the CDR3: TGTGCCAGCAGTTTAAAGGGCACAGATACGCAGTATTTT.

In regard to this clonotype: A much bigger clone sits one base away, suggesting this may be a read error. The chain uses TRBV7-8 and TRBJ1-1; D is possibly TRBD1 (6 bases). Germline CDR1 and CDR2: SGHVS and FQNEAQ. V was shortened by 1 base and J by 2 bases, with 14 bases between the two germline ends. CDR3 length equals 16 residues. The CDR3 is CASSLVVRGANTEAFF. The CDR3 coding sequence is TGTGCCAGCAGCTTAGTTGTGAGGGGGGCCAACACTGAAGCTTTCTTT.

This clonotype was counted a few times. This chain joins TRBV5-1 and TRBJ2-6; maybe TRBD1 (6 bases). The CDR3 loop spans 16 amino acids. CDR1 is SGHRS and CDR2 is YFSETQ in the germline V gene. Trimming cost V 6 bases and J 0 bases, with 13 bases left between them. CDR3 bases: TGCGCCAGCAAGAGGGACACGGACTCTGGGGCCAACGTCCTGACTTTC. Protein: CASKRDTDSGANVLTF. The full variable domain, its missing parts supplied by reference TRBV5-1 and TRBJ2-6, is KAGVTQTPRYLIKTRGQQVTLSCSPISGHRSVSWYQQTPGQGLQFLFEYFSETQRNKGNFPGRFSGRQFSNSRSEMNVSTLELGDSALYLCASKRDTDSGANVLTFGAGSRLTVL.

This chain uses TRBV3-1 with TRBJ2-3; D is unclear. The CDR3 loop spans 15 amino acids. Per germline, CDR1 LGHDT and CDR2 YNNKEL (reference sequence). Trimming took off 0 bases at V and 0 bases at J, with 7 bases between the two ends. The CDR3 nucleotides are TGTGCCAGCAGCCAAGACTGGCTAAGCACAGATACGCAGTATTTT. Translating it yields CASSQDWLSTDTQYF.

This clonotype was counted at least ten times. J is TRBJ2-2 and V is TRBV7-2, with 7 bases fitting TRBD1. Germline V lookup: CDR1 SGHTA, CDR2 FQGNSA. CDR3 size: 17 residues. After removal of 6 bases from V and 0 bases from J, the junction contained 10 bases not matched to a gene. CDR3 sequence reads: CASRGSGQSTNTGELFF. The CDR3 DNA reads TGTGCCAGCAGAGGATCGGGACAGTCTACGAACACCGGGGAGCTGTTTTTT. Supplemented by reference TRBV7-2 and TRBJ2-2, the full variable domain reads GAGVSQSPSNKVTEKGKDVELRCDPISGHTALYWYRQSLGQGLEFLIYFQGNSAPDKSGLPSDRFSAERTGGSVSTLTIQRTQQEDSAVYLCASRGSGQSTNTGELFFGEGSRLTVL.

This clonotype appeared many times. This chain joins TRBV19 and TRBJ2-7; D gene uncertain. The CDR3 has 12 residues. Germline assignment: CDR1 LNHDA and CDR2 SQIVND (reference sequence). V was cut by 10 bases and J by 2 bases, with 12 bases left in between. CDR3 sequence (DNA): TGTGCCACCACTGGACGGACCTACGAGCAGTACTTC. This codes for CATTGRTYEQYF.

The chain uses TRBV11-3 and TRBJ1-1; D is unresolved. The CDR3 runs 13 residues. With 5 bases removed from V and 6 bases from J, the gap between germline ends came to 13 bases. Germline CDR1 SGHNT, CDR2 YENEEA. The CDR3 protein is CASSPQRLAEAFF. In DNA, the CDR3 is TGTGCCAGCAGCCCGCAGAGACTTGCTGAAGCTTTCTTT.

The chain combines TRBV3-1 with TRBJ2-1; the match to TRBD2 covers 8 bases. CDR1 and CDR2 from the germline V gene are LGHDT and YNNKEL (reference sequence). Trimming removed 4 bases from V and 2 bases from J; junction bases left unmatched: 4. The length of the CDR3 is 15 residues. CDR3 loop: CASSPREVPYNEQFF. The DNA for the CDR3 is TGTGCCAGCAGCCCGCGGGAGGTCCCCTACAATGAGCAGTTCTTC.

This clonotype was seen ten or more times. V is TRBV3-1 and J is TRBJ1-5; 11 nucleotides agree with TRBD1. Germline loops: CDR1 LGHDT, CDR2 YNNKEL (reference sequence). V lost 1 base, J lost 6 bases, and 2 bases stayed unmatched. CDR3 length: 15 amino acids. The CDR3 spells CASSQGTGGGQPQHF. The CDR3 DNA is TGTGCCAGCAGCCAAGGGACAGGGGGCGGTCAGCCCCAGCATTTT.

This clonotype was counted at least ten times. This chain connects TRBV7-9 to TRBJ2-5, with no clear D. Germline V gives CDR1 SEHNR, CDR2 FQNEAQ (reference sequence). The CDR3 extends over 15 amino acids. V shed 2 bases and J shed 4 bases, with 14 bases lying between them. In DNA form, the CDR3 reads TGTGCCAGCAGCTTACAGGAGCCCGAGCTAGAGACCCAGTACTTC. Translated: CASSLQEPELETQYF.

Worth noting for this clonotype: Germline is not matched at one junction end, which may reflect a read error. The gene calls are TRBV7-2 and TRBJ1-5, with D possibly being TRBD1 (5 bases). Per germline, CDR1 SGHTA and CDR2 FQGNSA. The CDR3 length is 14 residues. This CDR3 reads CAGSPAGAGQPQHF. In nucleotides, the CDR3 is TGTGCCGGCAGCCCAGCCGGGGCGGGTCAGCCCCAGCATTTT.

The table lists this clonotype with many counts. The V gene is TRBV30, the J gene TRBJ1-1; TRBD1 might be the D (5 bases). This CDR3 has 13 residues. V shed 7 bases and J shed 2 bases, with 14 bases lying between them. CDR1 is GTSNPN and CDR2 is SVGIG in the germline V gene (reference sequence). The CDR3 sequence is CALKGLGNTEAFF. The CDR3 DNA reads TGTGCCTTGAAGGGACTTGGCAACACTGAAGCTTTCTTT. Combining the CDR3 with reference TRBV30 and TRBJ1-1 gives the whole variable domain SQTIHQWPATLVQPVGSPLSLECTVEGTSNPNLYWYRQAAGRGLQLLFYSVGIGQISSEVPQNLSASRPQDRQFILSSKKLLLSDSGFYLCALKGLGNTEAFFGQGTRLTVV.

This clonotype was found a few times. This sequence joins TRBV29-1 and TRBJ2-5; perhaps TRBD2 as D (6 bases). V was trimmed by 7 bases and J by 0 bases, leaving 12 bases between them. Germline CDR1 is SQVTM and CDR2 is ANQGSEA. The CDR3 is 13 residues long. The CDR3 DNA sequence: TGCAGCGCCCCAGGACTAAACCAAGAGACCCAGTACTTC. Protein sequence: CSAPGLNQETQYF. The full variable domain, with the rest looked up from reference TRBV29-1 and TRBJ2-5, is SAVISQKPSRDICQRGTSLTIQCQVDSQVTMMFWYRQQPGQSLTLIATANQGSEATYESGFVIDKFPISRPNLTFSTLTVSNMSPEDSSIYLCSAPGLNQETQYFGPGTRLLVL.

This clonotype showed up just a few times. The chain uses TRBV27 and TRBJ2-7; D unclear. The germline V gene has CDR1 MNHEY and CDR2 SMNVEV (reference sequence). This CDR3 region has 13 residues. Trimming took 2 bases from V and 3 from J, leaving 8 bases between them. The DNA of the CDR3 is TGTGCCAGCAGTTTAAAGGCCTTCTACGAGCAGTACTTC. This codes for CASSLKAFYEQYF.

This clonotype was recorded many times. This rearrangement joins TRBV28 to TRBJ2-3; D remains unclear. The CDR3 is 15 residues long. The ends were cut back, 5 bases at V and 5 bases at J, with 17 bases in the middle. Germline V gives CDR1 MDHEN, CDR2 SYDVKM. The chain's CDR3 is CASSVTPRSRDTQYF. In nucleotides, the CDR3 is TGTGCCAGCAGTGTAACCCCTCGATCCAGAGATACGCAGTATTTT.